One and the same sample provided the 8 T cell receptor beta chains below, sequenced in a study of blood T cells in healthy people across ages. A second PCR, run for about 6 to 11 cycles, used a sample-barcoded 5' primer plus a J-beta primer mix. TCRdb ran MiXCR on the 5' RACE reads and lists one entry per CDR3 protein. The sample contains approximately 1,000,000 distinct CDR3 sequences, 45% of which appear only once. The sequenced material came from blood. These receptor sequences come from a woman aged 60-75 years in good health.

With respect to this clonotype: A single base separates this from a much larger clone, so it may be a read error. The chain joins TRBV4-1 to TRBJ2-7; possible D gene TRBD1, 6 bases. Germline lookup yields CDR1 MGHRA and CDR2 YSYEKL. Trimming pared 4 bases from V and 5 bases from J, leaving 18 bases between. The CDR3 contains 15 residues. CDR3 DNA sequence: TGCGCCAGCAGCCTCGGACTGGGGGCAAGCGACGAGCAGTACTTC. The encoded protein is CASSLGLGASDEQYF.

This clonotype was seen just once. The chain carries TRBV20-1 and TRBJ2-5; D gene unclear. This CDR3 is built from 13 residues. The V gene lost 6 bases and the J gene lost 1 base, with 12 bases spanning the gap. Germline V gene sequence: CDR1 DFQATT, CDR2 SNEGSKA (reference sequence). The CDR3 sequence is CSADVPSQETQYF. For the CDR3, the DNA is TGCAGTGCGGATGTACCGAGCCAAGAGACCCAGTACTTC.

V is TRBV12-3 or TRBV12-4 and J is TRBJ2-2; the match to TRBD1 covers 11 bases. The junction had 12 bases not matched to a gene; V was cut back by 7 bases and J by 5 bases. This CDR3 has 17 residues. The CDR3 bases are TGTGCCAGCATCGTACTGACCGGGACAGGGGGAACCGGGGAGCTGTTTTTT. The encoded protein is CASIVLTGTGGTGELFF.

This clonotype has only a few counts. V usage is TRBV25-1 and J usage is TRBJ2-3, with unresolved D. The CDR3 extends over 14 amino acids. V lost 2 bases, J lost 4 bases, and 10 bases lay in between. CDR1 MGHDK and CDR2 SYGVNS come from the germline V gene. The CDR3 reads CASSEMNPADTQYF. CDR3 DNA sequence: TGTGCCAGCAGTGAAATGAATCCTGCAGATACGCAGTATTTT.

The genes are TRBV6-5 and TRBJ1-1; D possibly corresponds to TRBD1 (6 bases). Germline V CDR1 and CDR2: MNHEY, SVGAGI. The CDR3 is made up of 14 amino acids. V was pared by 3 bases and J by 1 base, with 9 bases between. The CDR3 DNA follows: TGTGCCAGCAGTTATGACAGGCAGAACACTGAAGCTTTCTTT. Residues: CASSYDRQNTEAFF.

The CDR3 DNA follows: TGCGCCAGCAGCTTGGAGCCGACAGTCTGGTACTTC. As protein: CASSLEPTVWYF. The chain couples TRBV5-1 to TRBJ2-7; perhaps TRBD1 as D (5 bases). The germline V and J ends were trimmed by 0 bases and 12 bases, with 13 bases remaining between them. Germline V lookup: CDR1 SGHRS, CDR2 YFSETQ. CDR3 size: 12 residues.

This clonotype was counted only a few times. This chain connects TRBV10-1 to TRBJ1-5, with D perhaps TRBD1 (5 bases). Germline CDR1 WNHNN, CDR2 SYGVQD (reference sequence). V was trimmed by 5 bases and J by 8 bases, leaving 16 bases between them. The CDR3 covers 14 residues. The CDR3 loop is CASSSTGTAKPQHF. In nucleotides, the CDR3 is TGCGCCAGCAGTTCTACCGGGACGGCCAAGCCCCAGCATTTT.

The chain is built from TRBV15 and TRBJ1-5; D not resolved. This CDR3 has 16 residues. Trimming cost V 0 bases and J 1 base, with 10 bases left between them. Germline V gene sequence: CDR1 LNHNV, CDR2 YYDKDF (reference sequence). The CDR3, as DNA: TGTGCCACCAGCAGAGAAGGGCAGATCAGCAATCAGCCCCAGCATTTT. Protein sequence: CATSREGQISNQPQHF.